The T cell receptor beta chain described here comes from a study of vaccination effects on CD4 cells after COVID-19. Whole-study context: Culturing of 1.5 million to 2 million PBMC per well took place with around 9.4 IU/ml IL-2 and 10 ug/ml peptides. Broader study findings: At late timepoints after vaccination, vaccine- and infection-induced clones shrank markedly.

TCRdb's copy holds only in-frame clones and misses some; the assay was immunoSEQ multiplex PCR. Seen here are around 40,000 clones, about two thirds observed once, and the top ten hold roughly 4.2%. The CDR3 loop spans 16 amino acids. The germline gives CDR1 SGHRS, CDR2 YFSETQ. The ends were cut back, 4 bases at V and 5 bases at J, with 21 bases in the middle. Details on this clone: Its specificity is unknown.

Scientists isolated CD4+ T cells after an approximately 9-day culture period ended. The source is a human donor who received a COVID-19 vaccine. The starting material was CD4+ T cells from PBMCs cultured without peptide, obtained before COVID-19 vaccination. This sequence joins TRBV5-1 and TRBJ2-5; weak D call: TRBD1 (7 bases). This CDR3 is CASSLGPSRGRETQYF. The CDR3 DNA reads TGCGCCAGCAGCCTAGGGCCCTCCAGGGGGAGGGAGACCCAGTACTTC.